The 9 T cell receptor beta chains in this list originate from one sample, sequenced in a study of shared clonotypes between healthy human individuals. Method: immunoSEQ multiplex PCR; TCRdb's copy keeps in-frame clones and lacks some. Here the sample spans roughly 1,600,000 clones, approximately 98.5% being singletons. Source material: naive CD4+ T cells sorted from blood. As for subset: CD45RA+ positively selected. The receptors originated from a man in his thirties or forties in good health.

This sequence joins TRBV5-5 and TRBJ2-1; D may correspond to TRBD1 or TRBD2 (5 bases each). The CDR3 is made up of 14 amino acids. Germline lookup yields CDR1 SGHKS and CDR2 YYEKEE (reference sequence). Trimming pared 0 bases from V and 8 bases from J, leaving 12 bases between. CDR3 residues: CASSLVLGRHEQFF. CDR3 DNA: TGTGCCAGCAGCTTGGTCCTGGGACGCCATGAGCAGTTCTTC. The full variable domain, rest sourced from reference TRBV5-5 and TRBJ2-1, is DAGVTQSPTHLIKTRGQQVTLRCSPISGHKSVSWYQQVLGQGPQFIFQYYEKEERGRGNFPDRFSARQFPNYSSELNVNALLLGDSALYLCASSLVLGRHEQFFGPGTRLTVL.

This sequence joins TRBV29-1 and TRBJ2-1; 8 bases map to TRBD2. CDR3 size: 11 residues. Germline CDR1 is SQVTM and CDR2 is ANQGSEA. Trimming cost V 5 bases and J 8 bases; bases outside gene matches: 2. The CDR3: CSVRTSYEQFF. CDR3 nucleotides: TGCAGCGTTCGGACTAGCTATGAGCAGTTCTTC.

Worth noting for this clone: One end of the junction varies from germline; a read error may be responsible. CDR3 coding DNA: TGTGCCAGTAGTATAGAACCCGTGCGAAAGAAGGTCTTC. This gives the protein CASSIEPVRKKVF. V usage is TRBV19 and J usage is TRBJ2-1; D uncertain. The CDR3 contains 13 residues. The V gene's germline CDR1 is LNHDA and CDR2 SQIVND (reference sequence).

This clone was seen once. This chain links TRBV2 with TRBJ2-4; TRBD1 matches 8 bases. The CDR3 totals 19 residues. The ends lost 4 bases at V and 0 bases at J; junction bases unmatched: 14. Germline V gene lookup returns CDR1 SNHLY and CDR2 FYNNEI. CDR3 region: CASSVLHRQGQLAKNIQYF. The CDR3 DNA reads TGTGCCAGCAGTGTCCTTCACCGACAGGGGCAACTAGCCAAAAACATTCAGTACTTC.

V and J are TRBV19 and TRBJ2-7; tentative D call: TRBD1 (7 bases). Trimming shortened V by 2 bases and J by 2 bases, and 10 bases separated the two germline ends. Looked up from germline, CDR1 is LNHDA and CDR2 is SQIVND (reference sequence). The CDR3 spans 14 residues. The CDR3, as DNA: TGTGCCAGTAGTATACGGGGGACAGCCTACGAGCAGTACTTC. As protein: CASSIRGTAYEQYF.

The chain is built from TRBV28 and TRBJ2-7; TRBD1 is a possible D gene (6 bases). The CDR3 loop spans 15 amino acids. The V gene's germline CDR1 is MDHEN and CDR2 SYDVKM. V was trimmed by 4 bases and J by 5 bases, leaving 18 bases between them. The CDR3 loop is CASSSDSLRQDEQYF. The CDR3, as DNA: TGTGCCAGCAGTTCGGACAGTCTACGCCAGGACGAGCAGTACTTC. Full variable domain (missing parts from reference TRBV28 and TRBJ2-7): DVKVTQSSRYLVKRTGEKVFLECVQDMDHENMFWYRQDPGLGLRLIYFSYDVKMKEKGDIPEGYSVSREKKERFSLILESASTNQTSMYLCASSSDSLRQDEQYFGPGTRLTVT.

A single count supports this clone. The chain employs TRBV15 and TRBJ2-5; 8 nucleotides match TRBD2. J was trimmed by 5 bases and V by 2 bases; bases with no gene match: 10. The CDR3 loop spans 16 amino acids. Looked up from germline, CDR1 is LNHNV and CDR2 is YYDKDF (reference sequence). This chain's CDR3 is CATSRTGGPHRETQYF. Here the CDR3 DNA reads TGTGCCACCAGCAGAACGGGAGGGCCACACCGGGAGACCCAGTACTTC.

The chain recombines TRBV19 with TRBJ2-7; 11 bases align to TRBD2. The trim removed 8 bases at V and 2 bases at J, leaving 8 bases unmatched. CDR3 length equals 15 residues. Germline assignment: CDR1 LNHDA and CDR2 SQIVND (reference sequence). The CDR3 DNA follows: TGTGCCAGTGCCAGGGGACTAGCGGAGACCTACGAGCAGTACTTC. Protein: CASARGLAETYEQYF.

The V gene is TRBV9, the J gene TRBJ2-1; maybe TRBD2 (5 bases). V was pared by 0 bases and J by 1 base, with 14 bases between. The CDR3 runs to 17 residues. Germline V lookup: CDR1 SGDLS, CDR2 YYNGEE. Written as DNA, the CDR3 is TGTGCCAGCAGCGTAGAAGCTAGAGGCGGGTCCTACAATGAGCAGTTCTTC. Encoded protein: CASSVEARGGSYNEQFF.